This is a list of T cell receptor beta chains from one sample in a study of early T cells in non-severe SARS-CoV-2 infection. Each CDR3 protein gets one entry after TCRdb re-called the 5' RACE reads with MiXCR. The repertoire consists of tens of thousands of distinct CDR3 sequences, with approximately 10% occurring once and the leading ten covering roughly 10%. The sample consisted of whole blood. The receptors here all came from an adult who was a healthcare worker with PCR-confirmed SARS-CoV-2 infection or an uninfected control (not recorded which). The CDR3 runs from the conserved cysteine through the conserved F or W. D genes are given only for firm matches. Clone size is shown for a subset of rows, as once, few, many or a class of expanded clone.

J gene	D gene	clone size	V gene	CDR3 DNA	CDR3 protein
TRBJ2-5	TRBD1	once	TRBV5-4	TGTGCCAGCAGCTATCCGGGACAGGAAGAAGAGACCCAGTACTTC	CASSYPGQEEETQYF
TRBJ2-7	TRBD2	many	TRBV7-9	TGTGCCAGCAGCCCCAAGGGACTAGCGGGAGTTGAGCAGTACTTC	CASSPKGLAGVEQYF
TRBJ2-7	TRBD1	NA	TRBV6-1	TGTGCCAGCAGTTCACAGGGGCTCGGGGACTACGAGCAGTACTTC	CASSSQGLGDYEQYF
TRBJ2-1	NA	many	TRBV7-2	TGTGCCAGCAGCGCTGGGATCTCATGGGAGCAGTTCTTC	CASSAGISWEQFF
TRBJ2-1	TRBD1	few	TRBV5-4	TGTGCCAGCAGCACGGGACAGGGGGCAGGGAATGAGCAGTTCTTC	CASSTGQGAGNEQFF
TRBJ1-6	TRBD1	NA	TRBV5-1	TGCGCCAGCAGCTCCACCGACAGGGGATCTTCACCCCTCCACTTT	CASSSTDRGSSPLHF
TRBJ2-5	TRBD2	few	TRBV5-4	TGTGCCAGCAGCTTGGCGGCTAGCGGGGAGGAAGAGACCCAGTACTTC	CASSLAASGEEETQYF
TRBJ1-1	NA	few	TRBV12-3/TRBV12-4	TGTGCCAGCAGTTTAGAAGGTTGGTTCACTGAAGCTTTCTTT	CASSLEGWFTEAFF
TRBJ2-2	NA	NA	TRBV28	TGTGCCAGCAGTTTATATCAAGGGGAGCTGTTTTTT	CASSLYQGELFF
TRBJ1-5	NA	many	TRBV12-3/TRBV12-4	TGTGCCAGCAGTTTCCAACAGGACGGCCAGCCCCAGCATTTT	CASSFQQDGQPQHF
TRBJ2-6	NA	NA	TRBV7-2	TGTGCCAGCAGCTCCCAGAGGGTCTCTGGGGCCAACGTCCTGACTTTC	CASSSQRVSGANVLTF
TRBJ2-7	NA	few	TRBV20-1	TGCAGTGCCGAACCCGGGACCGGCTACGAGCAGTACTTC	CSAEPGTGYEQYF
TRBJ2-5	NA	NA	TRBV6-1	TGTGCCAGCAGTCCTACAGACCCTCTCAGGGAGACCCAGTACTTC	CASSPTDPLRETQYF
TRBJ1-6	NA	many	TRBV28	TGTGCCAGCGGCGCCGTTGGCTCACCCCTCCACTTT	CASGAVGSPLHF
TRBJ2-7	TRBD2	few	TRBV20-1	TGCAGTGCTAGAGATACGTTAGCGGGAGGTACCTACGAGCAGTACTTC	CSARDTLAGGTYEQYF
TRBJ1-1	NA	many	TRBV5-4	TGTGCCAGCAGCGGGGACCCCACTGAAGCTTTCTTT	CASSGDPTEAFF
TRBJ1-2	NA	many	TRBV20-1	TGCAGTGCTAGCCGGGGGAGTGGCTACACCTTC	CSASRGSGYTF
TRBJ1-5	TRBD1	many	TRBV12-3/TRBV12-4	TGTGCCACCACAGGGGGTGGCCAGCCCCAGCATTTT	CATTGGGQPQHF
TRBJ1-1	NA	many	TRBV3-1	TGTGCCAGCAGCCAACTGGGTATGGGGGGGACTGAAGCTTTCTTT	CASSQLGMGGTEAFF
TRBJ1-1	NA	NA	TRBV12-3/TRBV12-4	TGTGCCAGCAGCGAGGGAGGGGTGAACACTGAAGCTTTCTTT	CASSEGGVNTEAFF
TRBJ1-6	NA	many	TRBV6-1	TGTGCCAGCAGTGGGGAGGCGCGTAATTCACCCCTCCACTTT	CASSGEARNSPLHF
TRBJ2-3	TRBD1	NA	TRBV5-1	TGCGCCAGCAGCTTGCTGACAGGGCGGGCAGATACGCAGTATTTT	CASSLLTGRADTQYF